This entry is about one TCR beta chain. What it binds is not known. One base away lies a much larger clone, so this may be a sequencing read error. The data stem from a study of T cells in Graves' hyperthyroidism and ophthalmopathy. Study-wide points: Ophthalmopathy was model-predicted a median roughly 6.3 months pre-onset.

With 4 bases removed from V and 2 bases from J, the gap between germline ends came to 13 bases. The CDR3 is 15 residues long. Germline values: CDR1 SNHLY, CDR2 FYNNEI. RNA transcripts were the template for amplifying TCR beta CDR3 regions. The HTBI primer set was used in a first-round RT-PCR of the TCR CDR3. TCRdb reanalysed the multiplex PCR reads using MiXCR and keeps one entry per CDR3 protein. The sample records more than 450,000 distinct CDR3 sequences, about 20% being singletons. The sequence came from a man between 35 and 55 years old with Graves' ophthalmopathy. The gene calls are TRBV2 and TRBJ2-3, with D tentatively TRBD2 (6 bases). The sample taken for sequencing was blood. The CDR3 here is CASSGSSVLTDTQYF. Here the CDR3 DNA reads TGTGCCAGCAGTGGCTCTAGCGTGCTCACAGATACGCAGTATTTT.